This T cell receptor beta chain was recovered during a study of metastatic and nonmetastatic thyroid tumors. Study background: Repertoire comparison spanned blood and tumor or nodule tissue of malignant and benign thyroid patients.

MiXCR reprocessed the PCR reads for TCRdb. Of thousands of clones listed, 25% to 30% are singletons. Patients had received no treatment of any kind before thyroid surgery. The CDR3 runs 12 residues. The germline V gene has CDR1 LNHDA and CDR2 SQIVND (reference sequence). Trimming cost V 10 bases and J 7 bases, with 13 bases left between them. This clone was recorded a few times. The specimen was tumor tissue. This chain uses TRBV19 with TRBJ2-2; D call uncertain. This clonotype was obtained from a male donor with papillary thyroid cancer or a benign thyroid nodule (not recorded which). Some clones in this sample may be carry-over from other donors' samples. The CDR3 region has the DNA TGTGCCACCCTGGGTGGCCACGGGGAGCTGTTTTTT. Protein product: CATLGGHGELFF. The full variable domain, completed using reference TRBV19 and TRBJ2-2, is DGGITQSPKYLFRKEGQNVTLSCEQNLNHDAMYWYRQDPGQGLRLIYYSQIVNDFQKGDIAEGYSVSREKKESFPLTVTSAQKNPTAFYLCATLGGHGELFFGEGSRLTVL.